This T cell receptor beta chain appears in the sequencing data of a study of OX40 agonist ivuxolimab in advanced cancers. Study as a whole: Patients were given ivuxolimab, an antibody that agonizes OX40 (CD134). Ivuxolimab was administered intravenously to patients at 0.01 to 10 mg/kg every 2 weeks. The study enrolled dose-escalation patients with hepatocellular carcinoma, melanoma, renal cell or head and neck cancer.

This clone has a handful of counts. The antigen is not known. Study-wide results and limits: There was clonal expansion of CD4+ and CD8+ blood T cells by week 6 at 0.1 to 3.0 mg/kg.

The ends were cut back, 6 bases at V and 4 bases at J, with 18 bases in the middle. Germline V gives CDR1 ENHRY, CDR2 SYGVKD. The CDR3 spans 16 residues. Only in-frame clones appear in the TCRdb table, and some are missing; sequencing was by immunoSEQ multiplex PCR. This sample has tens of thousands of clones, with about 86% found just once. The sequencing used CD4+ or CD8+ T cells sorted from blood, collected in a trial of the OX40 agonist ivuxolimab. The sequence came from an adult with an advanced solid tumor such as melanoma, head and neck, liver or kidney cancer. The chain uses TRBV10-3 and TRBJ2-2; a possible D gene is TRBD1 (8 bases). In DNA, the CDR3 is TGTGCCATCAGGGGAACAGGGGGGGACACCACCGGGGAGCTGTTTTTT. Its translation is CAIRGTGGDTTGELFF.